These 11 T cell receptor beta chains were all obtained from the same sample, sequenced in a study of sequential checkpoint blockade in melanoma. Profiled with immunoSEQ multiplex PCR; TCRdb holds only in-frame clones, not every one. The sample includes over 10,000 clones, roughly 81% of them seen just once. Described treatment: randomized to nivolumab then ipilimumab (arm A) or the reverse (arm B). The sequenced sample was CD8+ T cells sorted from blood (inferred from file names), obtained from a patient given nivolumab and ipilimumab in sequence. These receptors came from a human donor with melanoma.

The chain has TRBV5-4 and TRBJ2-7, with a tentative D call TRBD1 (6 bases). The CDR3 length is 13 residues. Germline V gene data show CDR1 as SGHNT and CDR2 as YYREEE (reference sequence). Trimming took 4 bases from V and 2 from J, leaving 10 bases between them. The CDR3 DNA is TGTGCCAGCAGCGCGGACAGAGCCTACGAGCAGTACTTC. As protein: CASSADRAYEQYF.

About this clone itself: The junction differs from germline at one of its ends, possibly a read error. Other nucleotide sequences in the sample specify the same CDR3. The chain employs TRBV7-9 and TRBJ2-3; 9 nucleotides agree with TRBD2. In germline, CDR1 is SEHNR, CDR2 FQNEAQ (reference sequence). This CDR3 has 15 amino acids. CDR3 protein: CASSPSGVSTDTQYF. The CDR3 DNA reads as TGTGCCAGCAGCCCTAGCGGGGTAAGCACAGACACGCAGTATTTT.

This clone was seen just once. This chain links TRBV7-9 with TRBJ1-2; D possibly corresponds to TRBD1 (6 bases). Trimming took off 1 base at V and 6 bases at J, with 15 bases between the two ends. Germline lookup yields CDR1 SEHNR and CDR2 FQNEAQ (reference sequence). CDR3 size: 15 residues. The CDR3 nucleotides read TGTGCCAGCAGCTTAGTTACAGGGTACGAGGATGGCTACACCTTC. This encodes CASSLVTGYEDGYTF.

This clone was detected once. The gene calls are TRBV7-9 and TRBJ2-5, with 9 bases lining up with TRBD1. The CDR3 has 15 amino acids. V shed 4 bases and J 4 bases; nucleotides not matched to a gene: 7. Germline loops: CDR1 SEHNR, CDR2 FQNEAQ (reference sequence). This chain's CDR3 is CASSYARTGAETQYF. In nucleotides, the CDR3 is TGTGCCAGCAGCTATGCGCGGACAGGGGCAGAGACCCAGTACTTC.

This clone was detected once. The genes are TRBV9 and TRBJ1-5; D unclear. From germline, CDR1 is SGDLS and CDR2 YYNGEE. Trimming removed 0 bases from V and 3 bases from J, with 4 bases in between. The CDR3 is made up of 13 amino acids. The CDR3 protein is CASSVGNNQPQHF. The CDR3 bases are TGTGCCAGCAGCGTAGGTAACAATCAGCCCCAGCATTTT.

The chain joins TRBV7-9 to TRBJ2-7; 8 nucleotides match TRBD2. Germline-derived CDR1 and CDR2 are SEHNR and FQNEAQ (reference sequence). The CDR3 has 18 residues. The V gene end was trimmed by 1 base and the J gene end by 0 bases; junction bases not matched to a gene: 11. The CDR3 DNA reads TGTGCCAGCAGCTTAGGTTTACCAGCGGGGGACATCTCCTACGAGCAGTACTTC. It specifies CASSLGLPAGDISYEQYF.

As for this clone: Other DNA sequences in this specimen translate into the identical CDR3. The J gene is TRBJ1-1, the V gene TRBV7-3, with D possibly TRBD1 on 6 matching bases. Per germline, CDR1 SGHTA and CDR2 FQGTGA. This CDR3 spans 12 amino acids. V was cut by 8 bases and J by 11 bases, with 18 bases left in between. CDR3 nucleotides: TGTGCCAGCGGACACAGGGTGGAGTGCGCTTTCTTT. As protein: CASGHRVECAFF.

Turning to this clone: The same CDR3 is also encoded by other DNA sequences in this sample. This chain uses TRBV7-2 with TRBJ2-2; 8 bases line up with TRBD1. The germline gives CDR1 SGHTA, CDR2 FQGNSA. V dropped 5 bases and J dropped 5; count of bases not matched to a gene: 4. The CDR3 sequence is 14 residues long. In nucleotides, the CDR3 is TGTGCCAGCAGCCCCAGGACAGGGACCGGGGAGCTGTTTTTT. Translated: CASSPRTGTGELFF.

The rearrangement joins TRBV12-5 to TRBJ2-7, with D uncertain. Germline-derived CDR1 and CDR2 are LGHNT and FRNRAP. Trimming removed 8 bases from V and 2 bases from J, with 10 bases in between. The CDR3 runs 12 residues. CDR3 loop: CASSPPTYEQYF. For the CDR3, the DNA is TGTGCTAGTTCCCCGCCTACCTACGAGCAGTACTTC.

The chain links TRBV7-9 to TRBJ2-5; 7 positions agree with TRBD1. The DNA end is more similar to TRBJ2-7, so the J call may be wrong. The length of the CDR3 is 13 residues. Per germline, CDR1 SEHNR and CDR2 FQNEAQ (reference sequence). CDR3 amino acids: CASSLPGQYEQYF. In DNA, the CDR3 is TGTGCCAGCAGCTTACCGGGACAGTACGAGCAGTACTTC.

This clone appeared once. This chain joins TRBV13 and TRBJ2-3, with 9 bases aligning to TRBD2. The germline CDR1 and CDR2 sequences are PRHDT and FYEKMQ (reference sequence). V was clipped by 5 bases and J by 0 bases; unmatched bases: 6. This CDR3 is built from 16 residues. The CDR3 loop reads CASSLAGGPSTDTQYF. The CDR3 nucleotides read TGTGCCAGCAGCCTCGCGGGGGGGCCGAGCACAGATACGCAGTATTTT.